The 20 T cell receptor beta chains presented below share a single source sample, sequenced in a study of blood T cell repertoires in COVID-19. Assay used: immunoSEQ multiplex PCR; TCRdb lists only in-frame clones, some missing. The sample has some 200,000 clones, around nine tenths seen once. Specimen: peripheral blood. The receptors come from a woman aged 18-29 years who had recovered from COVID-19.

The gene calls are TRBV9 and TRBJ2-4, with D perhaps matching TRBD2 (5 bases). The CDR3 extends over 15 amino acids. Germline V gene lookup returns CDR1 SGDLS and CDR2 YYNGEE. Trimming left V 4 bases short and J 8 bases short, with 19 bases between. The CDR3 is CASSRRSGALDIQYF. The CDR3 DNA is TGTGCCAGCAGCAGACGAAGCGGAGCTTTGGACATTCAGTACTTC.

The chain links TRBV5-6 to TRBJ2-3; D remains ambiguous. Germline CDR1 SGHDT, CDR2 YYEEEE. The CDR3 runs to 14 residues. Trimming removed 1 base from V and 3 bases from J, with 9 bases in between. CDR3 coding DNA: TGTGCCAGCAGCTTGACCGACTCGACAGATACGCAGTATTTT. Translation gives CASSLTDSTDTQYF.

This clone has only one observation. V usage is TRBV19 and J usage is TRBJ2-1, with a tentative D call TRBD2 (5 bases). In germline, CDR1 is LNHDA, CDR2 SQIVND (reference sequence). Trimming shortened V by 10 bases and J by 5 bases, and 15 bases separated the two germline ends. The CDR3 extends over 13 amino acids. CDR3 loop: CATREDGNNEQFF. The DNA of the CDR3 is TGTGCCACTAGAGAAGACGGGAACAATGAGCAGTTCTTC.

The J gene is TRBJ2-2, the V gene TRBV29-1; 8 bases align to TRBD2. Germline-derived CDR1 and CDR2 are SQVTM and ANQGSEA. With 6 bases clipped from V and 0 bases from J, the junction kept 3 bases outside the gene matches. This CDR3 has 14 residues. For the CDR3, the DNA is TGCAGCGTCCTAGCGGGCGCGAACACCGGGGAGCTGTTTTTT. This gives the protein CSVLAGANTGELFF.

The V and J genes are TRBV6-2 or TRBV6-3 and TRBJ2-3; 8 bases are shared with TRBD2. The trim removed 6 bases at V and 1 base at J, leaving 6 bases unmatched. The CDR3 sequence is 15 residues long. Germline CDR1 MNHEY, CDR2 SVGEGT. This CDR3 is CASSTSGGGTDTQYF. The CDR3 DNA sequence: TGTGCCAGCAGCACTAGCGGAGGAGGCACAGATACGCAGTATTTT.

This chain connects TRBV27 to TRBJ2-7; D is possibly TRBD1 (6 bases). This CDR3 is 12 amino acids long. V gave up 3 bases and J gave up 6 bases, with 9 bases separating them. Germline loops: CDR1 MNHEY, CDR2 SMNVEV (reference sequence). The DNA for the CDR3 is TGTGCCAGCAGTTTGACAGGTGCCGAGCAGTACTTC. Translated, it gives CASSLTGAEQYF.

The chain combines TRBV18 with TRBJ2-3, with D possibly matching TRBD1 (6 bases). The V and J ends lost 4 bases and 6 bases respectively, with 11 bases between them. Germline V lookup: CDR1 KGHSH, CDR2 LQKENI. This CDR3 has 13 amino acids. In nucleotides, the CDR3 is TGTGCCAGCTCACAACAGGGTTCCGATACGCAGTATTTT. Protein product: CASSQQGSDTQYF.

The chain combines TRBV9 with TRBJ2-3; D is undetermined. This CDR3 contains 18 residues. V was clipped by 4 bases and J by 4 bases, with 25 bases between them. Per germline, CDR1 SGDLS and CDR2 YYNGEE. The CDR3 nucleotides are TGTGCCAGCAGCCCAACCGCGACCGGGTCCATAGGAGCAGATACGCAGTATTTT. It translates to CASSPTATGSIGADTQYF.

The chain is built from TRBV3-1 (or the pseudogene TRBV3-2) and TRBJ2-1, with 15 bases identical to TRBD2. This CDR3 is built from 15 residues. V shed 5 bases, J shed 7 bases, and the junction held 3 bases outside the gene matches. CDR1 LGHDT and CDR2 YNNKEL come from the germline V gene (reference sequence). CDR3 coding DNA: TGTGCCAGCAGCTCGGGACTAGCGGGGGGTAATGAGCAGTTCTTC. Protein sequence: CASSSGLAGGNEQFF.

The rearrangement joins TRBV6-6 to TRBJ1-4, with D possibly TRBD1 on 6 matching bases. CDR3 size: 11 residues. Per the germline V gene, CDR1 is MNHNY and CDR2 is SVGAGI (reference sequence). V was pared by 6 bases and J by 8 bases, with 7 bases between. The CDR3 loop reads CASRGQEKLFF. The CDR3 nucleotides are TGTGCCAGCAGAGGACAGGAAAAACTGTTTTTT.

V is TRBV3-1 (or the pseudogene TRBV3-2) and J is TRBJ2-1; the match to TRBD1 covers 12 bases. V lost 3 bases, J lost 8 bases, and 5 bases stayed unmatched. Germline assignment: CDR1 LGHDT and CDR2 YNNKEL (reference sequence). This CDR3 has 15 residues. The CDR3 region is CASSHRDRGLDEQFF. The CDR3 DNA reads TGTGCCAGCAGCCACCGGGACAGGGGGCTTGATGAGCAGTTCTTC.

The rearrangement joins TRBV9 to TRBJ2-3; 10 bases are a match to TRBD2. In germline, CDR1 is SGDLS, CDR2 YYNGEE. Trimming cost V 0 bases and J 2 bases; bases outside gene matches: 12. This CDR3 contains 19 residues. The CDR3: CASSVDLNRAGGLTDTQYF. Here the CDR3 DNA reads TGTGCCAGCAGCGTAGATCTAAATCGAGCGGGAGGGCTCACAGATACGCAGTATTTT.

CDR3 DNA sequence: TGTGCCATCCGTAGCGGGGAATACACAGATACGCAGTATTTT. It is translated as CAIRSGEYTDTQYF. The rearrangement joins TRBV10-3 to TRBJ2-3, with TRBD2 matching 8 bases. Trimming cost V 8 bases and J 2 bases; bases outside gene matches: 6. The length of the CDR3 is 14 residues. Germline CDR1 is ENHRY and CDR2 is SYGVKD.

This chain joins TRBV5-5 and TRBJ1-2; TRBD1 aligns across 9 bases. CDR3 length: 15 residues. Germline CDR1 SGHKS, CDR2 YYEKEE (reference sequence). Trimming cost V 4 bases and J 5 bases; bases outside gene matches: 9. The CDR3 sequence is CASSPTGGRYYGYTF. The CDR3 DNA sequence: TGTGCCAGCAGCCCCACAGGGGGCCGTTATTATGGCTACACCTTC.

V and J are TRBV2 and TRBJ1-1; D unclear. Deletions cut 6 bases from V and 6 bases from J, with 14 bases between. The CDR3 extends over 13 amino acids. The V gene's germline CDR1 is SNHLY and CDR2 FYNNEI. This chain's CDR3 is CASRGLWRAEAFF. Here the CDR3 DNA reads TGTGCCAGCAGGGGCCTATGGAGGGCTGAAGCTTTCTTT.

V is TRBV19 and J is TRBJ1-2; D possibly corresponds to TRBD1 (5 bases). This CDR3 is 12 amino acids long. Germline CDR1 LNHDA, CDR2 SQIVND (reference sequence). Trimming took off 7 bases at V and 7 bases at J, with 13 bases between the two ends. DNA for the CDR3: TGTGCCAGTACTAGACAGCCTGGTGGCTACACCTTC. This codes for CASTRQPGGYTF.

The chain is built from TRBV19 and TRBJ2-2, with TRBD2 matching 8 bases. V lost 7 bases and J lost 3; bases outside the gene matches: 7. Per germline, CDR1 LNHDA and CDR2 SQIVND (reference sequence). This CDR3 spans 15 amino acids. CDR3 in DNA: TGTGCCAGTAAGGAGCGGGGGAGGGACACCGGGGAGCTGTTTTTT. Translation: CASKERGRDTGELFF. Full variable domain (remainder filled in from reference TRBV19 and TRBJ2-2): DGGITQSPKYLFRKEGQNVTLSCEQNLNHDAMYWYRQDPGQGLRLIYYSQIVNDFQKGDIAEGYSVSREKKESFPLTVTSAQKNPTAFYLCASKERGRDTGELFFGEGSRLTVL.

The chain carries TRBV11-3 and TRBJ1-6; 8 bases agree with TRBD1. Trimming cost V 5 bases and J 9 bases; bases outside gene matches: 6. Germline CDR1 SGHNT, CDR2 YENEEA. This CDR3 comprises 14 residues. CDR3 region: CASSPGQGSSPLHF. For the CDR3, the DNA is TGTGCCAGCAGCCCAGGACAGGGAAGTTCACCCCTCCACTTT.

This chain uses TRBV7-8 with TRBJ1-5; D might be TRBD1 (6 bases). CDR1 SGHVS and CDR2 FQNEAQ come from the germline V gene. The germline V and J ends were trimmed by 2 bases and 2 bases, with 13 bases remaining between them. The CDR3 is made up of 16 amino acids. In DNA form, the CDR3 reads TGTGCCAGCAGCTTAAACAGGGTGGCGGGCAATCAGCCCCAGCATTTT. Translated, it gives CASSLNRVAGNQPQHF. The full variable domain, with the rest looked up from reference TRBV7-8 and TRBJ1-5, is GAGVSQSPRYKVAKRGQDVALRCDPISGHVSLFWYQQALGQGPEFLTYFQNEAQLDKSGLPSDRFFAERPEGSVSTLKIQRTQQEDSAVYLCASSLNRVAGNQPQHFGDGTRLSIL.

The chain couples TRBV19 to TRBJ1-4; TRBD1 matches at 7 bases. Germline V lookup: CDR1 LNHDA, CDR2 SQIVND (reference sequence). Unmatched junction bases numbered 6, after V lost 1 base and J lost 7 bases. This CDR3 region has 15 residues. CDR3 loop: CASSIVRGLGEKLFF. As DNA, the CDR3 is TGTGCCAGTAGTATAGTAAGGGGGCTCGGTGAAAAACTGTTTTTT.